This T cell receptor beta chain was found in a study of cytomegalovirus exposure and HLA in healthy donors. Findings and caveats of the study: Researchers reportedly found TCR beta sequences accurately predicted most subjects' HLA-A and HLA-B alleles.

The study ran its PCR with 60 Vbeta and 13 Jbeta primers. Libraries were prepared by immunoSEQ multiplex PCR; TCRdb keeps only in-frame clonotypes and omits some of them. Its table records 100,000 to 150,000 clones. As for this clone: Its antigen is currently unknown.

CDR3 size: 17 residues. V was clipped by 3 bases and J by 2 bases, with 17 bases between them. The V gene's germline CDR1 is KGHSH and CDR2 LQKENI. The material sequenced was PBMCs. The receptor's source is a woman aged 40 to 55 in good health and CMV-seropositive. V gene TRBV18 combines with J gene TRBJ2-1; weak D call: TRBD2 (6 bases). This CDR3 reads CASSPIGGMSPYNEQFF. The CDR3 DNA reads TGTGCCAGCTCACCGATAGGCGGGATGTCACCCTACAATGAGCAGTTCTTC.